The clone carrying this TCR beta chain is classed as medium-sized. These data are taken from a study of human T cells and chemical hapten exposure. The sample's time point: healthy volunteer bleed at 2 weeks. Unfractionated whole blood was the source from which total RNA was extracted. CDR1 DFQATT and CDR2 SNEGSKA come from the germline V gene (reference sequence). J was trimmed by 5 bases and V by 6 bases; bases with no gene match: 8. The CDR3 sequence is 13 residues long. MiXCR, run by TCRdb on the RACE reads, gives a single entry per CDR3 protein. The sample holds tens of thousands of distinct CDR3 sequences, about 7.7% seen once.

Sequenced sample: whole blood. The chain employs TRBV20-1 and TRBJ2-7; 9 nucleotides match TRBD1. This receptor was identified in a human donor in good health. Some clones in this sample may be carry-over from other donors' samples. CDR3 loop: CSAVGGTGHEQYF. In DNA, the CDR3 is TGCAGTGCCGTGGGGGGGACAGGGCACGAGCAGTACTTC.